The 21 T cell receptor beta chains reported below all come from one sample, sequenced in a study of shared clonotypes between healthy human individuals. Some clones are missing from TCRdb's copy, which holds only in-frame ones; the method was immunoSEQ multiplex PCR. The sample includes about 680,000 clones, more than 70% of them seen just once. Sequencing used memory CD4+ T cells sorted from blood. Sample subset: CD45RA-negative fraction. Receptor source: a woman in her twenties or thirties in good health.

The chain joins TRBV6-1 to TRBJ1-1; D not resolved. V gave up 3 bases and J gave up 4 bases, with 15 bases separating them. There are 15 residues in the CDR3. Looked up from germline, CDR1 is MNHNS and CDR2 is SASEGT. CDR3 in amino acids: CASSDPNIGFTEAFF. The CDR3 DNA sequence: TGTGCCAGCAGTGATCCCAACATAGGGTTCACTGAAGCTTTCTTT.

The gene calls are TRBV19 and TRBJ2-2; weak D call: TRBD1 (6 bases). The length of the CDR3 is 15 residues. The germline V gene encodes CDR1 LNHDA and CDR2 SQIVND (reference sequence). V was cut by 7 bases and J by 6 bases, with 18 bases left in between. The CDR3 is CASNTQAGVSGELFF. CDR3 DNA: TGTGCCAGTAATACCCAGGCAGGGGTGTCCGGGGAGCTGTTTTTT.

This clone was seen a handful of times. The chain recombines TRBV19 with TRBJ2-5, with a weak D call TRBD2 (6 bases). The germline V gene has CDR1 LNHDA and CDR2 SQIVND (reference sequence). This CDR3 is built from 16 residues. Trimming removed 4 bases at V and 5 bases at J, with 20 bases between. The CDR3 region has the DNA TGTGCCAGTAGTACAGAAGCCGGGACTGCACTCGAGACCCAGTACTTC. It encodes CASSTEAGTALETQYF.

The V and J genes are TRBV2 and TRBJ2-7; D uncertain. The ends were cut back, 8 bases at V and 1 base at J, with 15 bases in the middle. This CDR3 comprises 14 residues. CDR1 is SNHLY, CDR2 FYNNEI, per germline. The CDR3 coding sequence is TGTGCCAGCCTTTGGAACGGTGGATCCTACGAGCAGTACTTC. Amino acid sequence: CASLWNGGSYEQYF.

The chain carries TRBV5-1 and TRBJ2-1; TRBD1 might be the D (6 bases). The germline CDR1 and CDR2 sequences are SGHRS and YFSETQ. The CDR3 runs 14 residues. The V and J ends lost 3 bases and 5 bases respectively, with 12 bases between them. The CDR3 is CASSWTVPNNEQFF. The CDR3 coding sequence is TGCGCCAGCAGCTGGACAGTTCCAAACAATGAGCAGTTCTTC.

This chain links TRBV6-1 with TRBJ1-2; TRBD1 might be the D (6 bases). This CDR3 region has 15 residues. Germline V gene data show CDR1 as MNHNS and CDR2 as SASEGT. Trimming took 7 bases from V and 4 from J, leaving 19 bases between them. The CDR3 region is CASIVDRRGIYGYTF. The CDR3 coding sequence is TGTGCCAGCATTGTCGACAGGAGGGGGATCTATGGCTACACCTTC.

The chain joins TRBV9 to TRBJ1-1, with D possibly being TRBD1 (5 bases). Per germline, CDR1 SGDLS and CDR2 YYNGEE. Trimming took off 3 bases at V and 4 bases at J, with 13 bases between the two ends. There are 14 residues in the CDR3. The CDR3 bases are TGTGCCAGCAGCGGAAGTAGGGGACTCACTGAAGCTTTCTTT. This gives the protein CASSGSRGLTEAFF.

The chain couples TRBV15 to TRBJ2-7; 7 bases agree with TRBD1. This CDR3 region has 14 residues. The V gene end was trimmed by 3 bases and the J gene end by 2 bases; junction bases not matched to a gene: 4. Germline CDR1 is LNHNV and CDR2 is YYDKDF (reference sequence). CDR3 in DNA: TGTGCCACCAGCAGTGAGGACAGGACCTACGAGCAGTACTTC. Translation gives CATSSEDRTYEQYF.

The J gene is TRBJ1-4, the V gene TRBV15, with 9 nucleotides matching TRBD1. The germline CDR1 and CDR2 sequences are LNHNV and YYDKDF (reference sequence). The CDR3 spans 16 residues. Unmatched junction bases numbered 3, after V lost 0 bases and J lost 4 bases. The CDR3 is CATSREPGQGNEKLFF. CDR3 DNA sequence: TGTGCCACCAGCAGAGAACCGGGACAGGGTAATGAAAAACTGTTTTTT. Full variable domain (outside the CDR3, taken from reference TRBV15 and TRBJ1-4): DAMVIQNPRYQVTQFGKPVTLSCSQTLNHNVMYWYQQKSSQAPKLLFHYYDKDFNNEADTPDNFQSRRPNTSFCFLDIRSPGLGDTAMYLCATSREPGQGNEKLFFGSGTQLSVL.

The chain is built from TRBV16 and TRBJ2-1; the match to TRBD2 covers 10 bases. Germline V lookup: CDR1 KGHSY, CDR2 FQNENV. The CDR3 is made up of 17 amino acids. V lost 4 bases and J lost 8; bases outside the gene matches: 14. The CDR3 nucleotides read TGTGCCAGCAGCCGAAGACGCGCTAGCGGGAGTGGGGATGAGCAGTTCTTC. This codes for CASSRRRASGSGDEQFF.

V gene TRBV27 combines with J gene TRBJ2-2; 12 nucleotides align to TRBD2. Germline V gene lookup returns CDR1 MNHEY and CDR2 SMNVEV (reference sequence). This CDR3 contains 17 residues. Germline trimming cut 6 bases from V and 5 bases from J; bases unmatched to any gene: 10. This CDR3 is CASRRLAGAMGTGELFF. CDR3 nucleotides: TGTGCCAGCAGGCGACTAGCGGGAGCCATGGGGACCGGGGAGCTGTTTTTT.

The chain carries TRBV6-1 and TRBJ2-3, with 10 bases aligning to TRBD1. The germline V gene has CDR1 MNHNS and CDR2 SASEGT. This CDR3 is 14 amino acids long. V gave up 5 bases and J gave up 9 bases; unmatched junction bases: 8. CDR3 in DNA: TGTGCCAGCAGTTCGACCGGACAGGGGGTGACGCAGTATTTT. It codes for CASSSTGQGVTQYF.

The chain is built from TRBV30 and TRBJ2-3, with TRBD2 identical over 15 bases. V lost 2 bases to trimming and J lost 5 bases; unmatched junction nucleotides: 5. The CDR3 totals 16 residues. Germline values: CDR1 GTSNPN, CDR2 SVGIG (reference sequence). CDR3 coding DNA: TGTGCCTGGAGTCCGGGACTAGCGGGAGGAAGAGATACGCAGTATTTT. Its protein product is CAWSPGLAGGRDTQYF.

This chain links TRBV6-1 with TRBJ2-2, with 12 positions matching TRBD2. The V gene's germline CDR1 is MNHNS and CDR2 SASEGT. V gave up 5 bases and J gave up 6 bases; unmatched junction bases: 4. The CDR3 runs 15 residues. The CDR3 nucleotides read TGTGCCAGCAGTCCCGGACTAGCGGGATCCGGGGAGCTGTTTTTT. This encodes CASSPGLAGSGELFF.

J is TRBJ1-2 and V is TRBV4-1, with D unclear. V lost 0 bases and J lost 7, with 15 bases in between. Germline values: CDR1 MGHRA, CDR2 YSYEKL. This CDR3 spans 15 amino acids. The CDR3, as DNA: TGCGCCAGCAGCCAAGATGCCACCAGCCGCGGTGGCTACACCTTC. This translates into CASSQDATSRGGYTF.

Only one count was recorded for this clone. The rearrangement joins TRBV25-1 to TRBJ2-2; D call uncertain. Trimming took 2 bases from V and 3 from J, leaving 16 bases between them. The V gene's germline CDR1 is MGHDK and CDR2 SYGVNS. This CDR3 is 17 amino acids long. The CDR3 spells CASSESPGPLDTGELFF. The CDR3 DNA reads TGTGCCAGCAGTGAAAGTCCTGGTCCCTTGGACACCGGGGAGCTGTTTTTT.

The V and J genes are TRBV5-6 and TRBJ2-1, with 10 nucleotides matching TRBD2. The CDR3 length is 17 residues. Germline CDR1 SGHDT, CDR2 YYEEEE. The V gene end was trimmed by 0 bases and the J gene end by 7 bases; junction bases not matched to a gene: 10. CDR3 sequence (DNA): TGTGCCAGCAGCTTGGGGGGACTAGCGTTACAAGGGAATGAGCAGTTCTTC. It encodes CASSLGGLALQGNEQFF.

In DNA, the CDR3 is TGTGCCAGCACCCGGGACATCGGGTCCGAGCAGTACTTC. Translated: CASTRDIGSEQYF. The chain recombines TRBV2 with TRBJ2-7; D is possibly TRBD1 (6 bases). The CDR3 spans 13 residues. V was clipped by 7 bases and J by 6 bases, with 16 bases between them. In germline, CDR1 is SNHLY, CDR2 FYNNEI.

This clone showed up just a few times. CDR3 region: CASSYDRDEKLFF. CDR3 in DNA: TGTGCCAGCAGTTATGACAGGGACGAAAAACTGTTTTTT. The chain uses TRBV6-6 and TRBJ1-4; TRBD1 matches at 7 bases. The CDR3 length is 13 residues. Looked up from germline, CDR1 is MNHNY and CDR2 is SVGAGI (reference sequence). Trimming at V came to 3 bases and at J to 8 bases, leaving 3 bases not matched to a gene.

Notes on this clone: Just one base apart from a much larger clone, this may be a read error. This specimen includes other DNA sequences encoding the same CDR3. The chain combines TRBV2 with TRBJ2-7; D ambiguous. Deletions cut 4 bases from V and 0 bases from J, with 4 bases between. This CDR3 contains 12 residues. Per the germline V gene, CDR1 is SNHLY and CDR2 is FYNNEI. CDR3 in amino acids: CASSGSSYEQYF. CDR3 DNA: TGTGCCAGCAGTGGAAGCTCCTACGAGCAGTACTTC. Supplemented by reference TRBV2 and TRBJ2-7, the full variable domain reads EPEVTQTPSHQVTQMGQEVILRCVPISNHLYFYWYRQILGQKVEFLVSFYNNEISEKSEIFDDQFSVERPDGSNFTLKIRSTKLEDSAMYFCASSGSSYEQYFGPGTRLTVT.

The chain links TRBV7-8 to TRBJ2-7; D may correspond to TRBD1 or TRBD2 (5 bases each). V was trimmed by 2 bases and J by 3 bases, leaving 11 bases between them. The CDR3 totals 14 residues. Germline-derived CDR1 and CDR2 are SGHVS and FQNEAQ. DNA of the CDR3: TGTGCCAGCAGCTTATTGCCAGGGAGCTACGAGCAGTACTTC. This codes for CASSLLPGSYEQYF. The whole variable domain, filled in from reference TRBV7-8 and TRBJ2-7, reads GAGVSQSPRYKVAKRGQDVALRCDPISGHVSLFWYQQALGQGPEFLTYFQNEAQLDKSGLPSDRFFAERPEGSVSTLKIQRTQQEDSAVYLCASSLLPGSYEQYFGPGTRLTVT.